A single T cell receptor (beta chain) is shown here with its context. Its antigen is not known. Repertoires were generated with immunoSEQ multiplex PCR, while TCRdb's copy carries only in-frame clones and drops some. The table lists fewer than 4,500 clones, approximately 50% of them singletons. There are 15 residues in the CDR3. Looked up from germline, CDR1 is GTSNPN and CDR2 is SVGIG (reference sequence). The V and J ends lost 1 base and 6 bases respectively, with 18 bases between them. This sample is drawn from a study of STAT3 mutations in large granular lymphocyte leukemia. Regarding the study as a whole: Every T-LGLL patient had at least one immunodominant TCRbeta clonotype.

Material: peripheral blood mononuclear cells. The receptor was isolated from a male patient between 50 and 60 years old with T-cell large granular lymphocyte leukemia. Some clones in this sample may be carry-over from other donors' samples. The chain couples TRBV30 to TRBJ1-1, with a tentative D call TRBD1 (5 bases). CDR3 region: CAWSGRDLVLAEAFF. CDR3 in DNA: TGTGCCTGGAGTGGTAGGGACCTGGTTCTTGCTGAAGCTTTCTTT.